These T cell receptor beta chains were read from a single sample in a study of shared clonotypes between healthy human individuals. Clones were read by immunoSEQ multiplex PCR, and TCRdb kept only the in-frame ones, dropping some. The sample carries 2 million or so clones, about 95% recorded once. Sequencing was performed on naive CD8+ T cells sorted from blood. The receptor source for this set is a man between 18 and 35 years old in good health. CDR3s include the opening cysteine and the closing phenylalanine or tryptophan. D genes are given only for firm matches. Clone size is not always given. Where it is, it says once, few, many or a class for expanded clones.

CASSSHNNSPLHF	TGTGCCAGCAGTTCCCATAATAATTCACCCCTCCACTTT	.	TRBV28	TRBJ1-6	.
CSVEGGYNEQFF	TGCAGCGTTGAAGGCGGGTACAATGAGCAGTTCTTC	.	TRBV29-1	TRBJ2-1	.
CASSGGLAGSPNTGELFF	TGTGCCAGCAGCGGGGGACTAGCGGGATCACCTAACACCGGGGAGCTGTTTTTT	.	TRBV9	TRBJ2-2	TRBD2
CASSWGTSDDTQYF	TGTGCCAGCAGCTGGGGGACTAGCGATGATACGCAGTATTTT	.	TRBV13	TRBJ2-3	TRBD2
CASSLQTYEQYF	TGTGCCAGCAGCTTACAGACTTACGAGCAGTACTTC	once	TRBV11-2	TRBJ2-7	.
CASSLGPGQGFGEQYF	TGTGCCAGCAGCTTAGGCCCGGGACAGGGGTTCGGCGAGCAGTACTTC	.	TRBV7-6	TRBJ2-7	TRBD1
CASSLTLESTDTQYF	TGTGCCAGCAGCTTAACGTTGGAGAGCACAGATACGCAGTATTTT	.	TRBV7-3	TRBJ2-3	.
CASSPQGGKNEQYF	TGTGCCAGCAGCCCTCAGGGGGGGAAAAACGAGCAGTACTTC	.	TRBV5-6	TRBJ2-7	.
CASSQQSGSGVSSTDTQYF	TGTGCCAGCAGCCAACAATCGGGTAGCGGGGTATCGAGCACAGATACGCAGTATTTT	.	TRBV14	TRBJ2-3	TRBD2
CASKSLAGGSYQETQYF	TGTGCCAGTAAATCCCTAGCGGGAGGGTCGTACCAAGAGACCCAGTACTTC	.	TRBV19	TRBJ2-5	TRBD2
CASSEATGNTEAFF	TGTGCCAGCAGTGAAGCCACAGGAAACACTGAAGCTTTCTTT	.	TRBV2	TRBJ1-1	.
CLIGQGGYYGYTF	TGCCTGATTGGGCAGGGAGGATACTATGGCTACACCTTC	.	TRBV12-5	TRBJ1-2	.
CAIGLAKNEQFF	TGTGCCATCGGACTAGCGAAAAATGAGCAGTTCTTC	.	TRBV10-3	TRBJ2-1	TRBD2
CASRVALAGTDTEAFF	TGCGCCAGCAGGGTTGCGCTGGCAGGGACGGACACTGAAGCTTTCTTT	.	TRBV5-1	TRBJ1-1	.
CASSQDDVTAANYGYTF	TGCGCCAGCAGCCAAGATGACGTGACCGCAGCTAACTATGGCTACACCTTC	.	TRBV4-3	TRBJ1-2	.
CASSKARDRASSYNSPLHF	TGTGCCAGCAGCAAAGCGCGGGACAGGGCGAGCTCCTATAATTCACCCCTCCACTTT	.	TRBV21-1	TRBJ1-6	.
CASGLLAGVNEQFF	TGTGCCAGCGGGCTACTAGCGGGGGTGAATGAGCAGTTCTTC	.	TRBV7-9	TRBJ2-1	TRBD2
CASKYLREAAEAFF	TGTGCCAGCAAGTATCTCCGGGAGGCAGCTGAAGCTTTCTTT	.	TRBV6-5	TRBJ1-1	.
CASSFGRGPLNYGYTF	TGTGCCAGCAGCTTCGGCAGGGGTCCCCTTAACTATGGCTACACCTTC	.	TRBV11-2	TRBJ1-2	.
CASSDSPGQGINEQFF	TGCGCCAGCAGTGATAGTCCGGGACAGGGAATCAATGAGCAGTTCTTC	.	TRBV10-2	TRBJ2-1	TRBD1
CASSWTVSGNTIYF	TGTGCCAGCAGCTGGACAGTCTCTGGAAACACCATATATTTT	.	TRBV7-9	TRBJ1-3	.
CASSLSTAVTQYF	TGTGCCAGCAGCCTCAGTACGGCCGTAACGCAGTATTTT	.	TRBV27	TRBJ2-3	.
CASSKEDSSLSEAFF	TGTGCCAGCAGTAAGGAGGACAGTTCCTTATCTGAAGCTTTCTTT	.	TRBV28	TRBJ1-1	.
CASRRQGGNTEAFF	TGTGCCAGCAGAAGACAGGGAGGAAACACTGAAGCTTTCTTT	.	TRBV27	TRBJ1-1	TRBD1
CASSTGFNTEAFF	TGTGCCAGTAGTACAGGGTTCAACACTGAAGCTTTCTTT	once	TRBV19	TRBJ1-1	.
CASSVEASGYADTQYF	TGTGCCAGCAGCGTAGAGGCTAGCGGGTATGCAGATACGCAGTATTTT	.	TRBV9	TRBJ2-3	TRBD2
CASTLGLEAFF	TGTGCCAGCACGCTCGGCCTGGAAGCTTTCTTT	once	TRBV25-1	TRBJ1-1	.